This is a list of T cell receptor beta chains from one sample in a study of blood T cell repertoires in COVID-19. Libraries were prepared by immunoSEQ multiplex PCR; TCRdb keeps only in-frame clonotypes and omits some of them. The sample lists almost 200,000 clones; 89% were seen once. Sequences were obtained from PBMCs or T cells enriched from blood (not recorded which). The receptors were gathered from a woman aged 18-29 years who had recovered from COVID-19. The conserved cysteine and the conserved F or W are not part of the CDR3 here.

v_gene | CDR3aa
TRBV2 | ASSEVTGHFYGYT
TRBV9 | ASSVMYWDSQGSHHNEQF
TRBV7-2 | ASSSSGLAKNIQY
TRBV10-3 | AITDSGTGHLYT
TRBV29-1 | SGWDRGTEAF
TRBV19 | ASSPRGDTGNQPQH
TRBV7-9 | ASSHSYEQY
TRBV5-4 | ASSSALAPSTDTQY
TRBV30 | AWSGDGGEKLF
TRBV20-1 | SASRGGDGYT
TRBV5-5 | ASSPWAGGNTEAF
TRBV6-5 | ASRNTGGKNTEAF
TRBV19 | ASGDRGKAKNIQY